The T cell receptor (beta chain) described here comes from a study of T-cell memory formation after mild COVID-19. Whole-study context: Largely, TCR clusters stayed within a single donor.

This clonotype was observed a few times. Its matching antigen is unknown. Study-level points and caveats: Researchers found some responding clones in pre-infection memory, a sign that cross-reactive memory joined. Specificity for SARS-CoV-2 was not confirmed among the second-wave clones peaking on day 37.

Germline-derived CDR1 and CDR2 are MGHDK and SYGVNS. J was trimmed by 4 bases and V by 10 bases; bases with no gene match: 13. The CDR3 is 15 amino acids. MiXCR, applied by TCRdb to the 5' RACE reads, yields one record per CDR3 protein. Of around 190,000 distinct CDR3 sequences in the sample, about 18% are singletons; the top ten hold 3.9%. The chain is built from TRBV25-1 and TRBJ2-3, with TRBD1 matching 8 bases. The specimen sequenced was PBMCs or a T cell subset sorted from them (not recorded which). This sequence was found in a man between 18 and 29 years old who had mild COVID-19 (a few samples of this study predate the infection). Cell type and time point are not known. CDR3 nucleotides: TGTGCCACCAGGAGATGGACAGGGCGGTCAGATACGCAGTATTTT. The encoded protein is CATRRWTGRSDTQYF.